One and the same sample provided the 8 T cell receptor beta chains below, sequenced in a study of radiation and T cells in renal cell carcinoma. The time point was: blood 4 weeks post-SBRT, at nephrectomy. Treatment specified: 15 Gy SBRT to primary tumor, nephrectomy 4 weeks later. Method: immunoSEQ multiplex PCR; TCRdb's copy keeps in-frame clones and lacks some. Here the sample spans approximately 70,000 clones, 60% to 85% being singletons. This material consisted of blood, taken from a patient whose treatment included radiotherapy and nephrectomy. The receptors derive from a man aged 55 to 70 with renal cell carcinoma.

This clone was detected once. The CDR3 is CASSPIRGNYGYTF. CDR3 nucleotide sequence: TGTGCCAGCAGCCCTATACGGGGAAACTATGGCTACACCTTC. V gene TRBV7-6 combines with J gene TRBJ1-2; D uncertain. The V gene lost 5 bases and the J gene lost 2 bases, with 12 bases spanning the gap. Germline CDR1 SGHVS, CDR2 FNYEAQ. There are 14 residues in the CDR3.

This clone has only one observation. The rearrangement uses TRBV18 and TRBJ2-5; D is tentatively TRBD1 or TRBD2 (5 bases each). The CDR3 totals 16 residues. V was clipped by 2 bases and J by 5 bases, with 18 bases between them. Germline values: CDR1 KGHSH, CDR2 LQKENI. As DNA, the CDR3 is TGTGCCAGCTCACCAAGCCCTCCCGGGGCCAGGGAGACCCAGTACTTC. Translated: CASSPSPPGARETQYF.

The chain recombines TRBV5-1 with TRBJ2-7; TRBD2 aligns across 7 bases. Germline V gene lookup returns CDR1 SGHRS and CDR2 YFSETQ. CDR3 size: 16 residues. V lost 3 bases, J lost 3 bases, and 12 bases stayed unmatched. The CDR3 DNA follows: TGCGCCAGCAGCTCCTCGGGGGGAGTAAGGGTCTACGAGCAGTACGTC. This gives the protein CASSSSGGVRVYEQYV.

The chain has TRBV25-1 and TRBJ2-2; either TRBD1 or TRBD2 may supply D (5 bases each). The CDR3 runs to 14 residues. CDR1 is MGHDK and CDR2 is SYGVNS in the germline V gene. V lost 1 base to trimming and J lost 5 bases, with 8 bases between them. Here the CDR3 reads CASSEFWGTGELFF. CDR3 DNA: TGTGCCAGCAGTGAATTTTGGGGGACCGGGGAGCTGTTTTTT.

This chain joins TRBV21-1 and TRBJ2-2; the tabulated D call, TRBD2, remains unverified against the DNA. TRBV21-1 is deemed a pseudogene. The CDR3 consists of 18 residues. The CDR3 loop reads CASSKERTSGRCTGELFF. The CDR3, as DNA: TGTGCCAGCAGCAAAGAAAGGACTAGCGGGAGATGCACCGGGGAGCTGTTTTTT.

The chain combines TRBV6-5 with TRBJ2-3; D is unresolved. This CDR3 is built from 13 residues. Per germline, CDR1 MNHEY and CDR2 SVGAGI. V was cut by 1 base and J by 4 bases, with 6 bases left in between. In DNA form, the CDR3 reads TGTGCCAGCAGTTACTTCCCCCCAGATACGCAGTATTTT. Amino acids: CASSYFPPDTQYF.

J is TRBJ1-3 and V is TRBV7-8; D is possibly TRBD1 (5 bases). Germline values: CDR1 SGHVS, CDR2 FQNEAQ. This CDR3 region has 16 residues. The V end lost 0 bases, the J end lost 1 base, and 10 bases lay between the germline ends. CDR3 sequence reads: CASSLALGQSGNTIYF. CDR3 DNA: TGTGCCAGCAGCTTAGCTTTGGGGCAATCTGGAAACACCATATATTTT.

The CDR3 DNA is TGTGCCAGCAGCTTAGAGGTGGGGGAAAAACTGTTTTTT. Protein sequence: CASSLEVGEKLFF. This rearrangement joins TRBV7-9 to TRBJ1-4, with D uncertain. CDR3 size: 13 residues. Trimming removed 1 base from V and 8 bases from J, with 8 bases in between. Germline V gene data show CDR1 as SEHNR and CDR2 as FQNEAQ (reference sequence).